This T cell receptor beta chain was profiled in a study of shared clonotypes between healthy human individuals. In the case of this clone: Its specificity is not known.

This CDR3 contains 12 residues. V lost 4 bases, J lost 5 bases, and 8 bases lay in between. Germline V gene sequence: CDR1 SGHNT, CDR2 YENEEA. Execution of the assay was at deep level. TCRdb's copy holds only in-frame clones and misses some; the assay was immunoSEQ multiplex PCR. The data hold under 2,500,000 clones, with nearly 97% observed a single time. General study findings and limits: Relative to their counterparts shared across all four donors, non-shared clonotypes exhibited diminished generation probabilities.

The receptor was isolated from a man aged 18 to 29 in good health. The V call is TRBV11-3, the J call TRBJ1-1; D ambiguous. The sequenced sample consisted of naive CD4+ T cells sorted from blood. Stated subset: CD45RA+ positively selected. CDR3 sequence: CASSSQPTEAFF. In nucleotides, the CDR3 is TGTGCCAGCAGCTCGCAGCCTACTGAAGCTTTCTTT.